This T cell receptor beta chain was recovered during a study of OX40 agonist ivuxolimab in advanced cancers. Autoimmune disease history or systemic immunosuppression disqualified patients. TCRdb's table, derived via immunoSEQ multiplex PCR, lists solely in-frame clones and lacks some. This table holds some 45,000 clones, about 75% found once. The clonotype originates from an adult with an advanced solid tumor such as melanoma, head and neck, liver or kidney cancer. The sample here was CD4+ or CD8+ T cells sorted from blood, taken in a trial of the OX40 agonist ivuxolimab.

The DNA of the CDR3 is TGTGCCAGCAGAGGGGGTACCCAAGCTTTCTTT. Its translation is CASRGGTQAFF. The chain has TRBV6-4 and TRBJ1-1; D may be TRBD1 (6 bases). Germline CDR1 reads MRHNA; CDR2 reads SNTAGT. This CDR3 spans 11 amino acids. Trimming left V 6 bases short and J 9 bases short, with 11 bases between.